One and the same sample provided the 30 T cell receptor beta chains below, sequenced in a study of T cell repertoires in cytomegalovirus infection. No antigen is known for these receptors. TCRdb re-called the reads through MiXCR, storing one row per CDR3 protein. The sample has fewer than 1,000,000 distinct CDR3 sequences, less than 35% seen once. The sample was cultured CD8+ T cells from PBMCs, taken from culture after CMV antigen stimulation. These receptor sequences come from a human donor in good health (CMV status not recorded). Some clones in this sample may be carry-over from other donors' samples.

The chain combines TRBV28 with TRBJ1-5; a weak D match, TRBD1 (5 bases). CDR1 is MDHEN and CDR2 is SYDVKM in the germline V gene. CDR3 size: 17 residues. Trimming removed 5 bases from V and 3 bases from J, with 20 bases in between. CDR3 in amino acids: CASSPTPGGTNNQPQHF. CDR3 in DNA: TGTGCCAGCAGTCCTACCCCCGGAGGGACTAACAATCAGCCCCAGCATTTT.

The sample holds many counts of this clonotype. This chain joins TRBV7-6 and TRBJ2-3; perhaps TRBD2 as D (5 bases). V was pared by 0 bases and J by 1 base, with 8 bases between. Germline CDR1 and CDR2: SGHVS and FNYEAQ. This CDR3 has 15 residues. CDR3 DNA sequence: TGTGCCAGCAGCTTAGCGGAGGAGGGCACAGATACGCAGTATTTT. As protein: CASSLAEEGTDTQYF. Combining the CDR3 with reference TRBV7-6 and TRBJ2-3 gives the whole variable domain GAGVSQSPRYKVTKRGQDVALRCDPISGHVSLYWYRQALGQGPEFLTYFNYEAQQDKSGLPNDRFSAERPEGSISTLTIQRTEQRDSAMYRCASSLAEEGTDTQYFGPGTRLTVL.

This clonotype occurred a few times. The chain joins TRBV28 to TRBJ1-5; tentatively, D is TRBD1 (5 bases). The V and J ends lost 11 bases and 2 bases respectively, with 19 bases between them. The CDR3 covers 15 residues. The V gene's germline CDR1 is MDHEN and CDR2 SYDVKM. CDR3 protein: CAAQAREGGNQPQHF. The CDR3 DNA reads TGTGCCGCACAGGCGAGGGAAGGGGGCAATCAGCCCCAGCATTTT.

This clonotype appeared a few times. The rearrangement links TRBV19 to TRBJ1-4, with 8 positions matching TRBD1. The germline V gene has CDR1 LNHDA and CDR2 SQIVND (reference sequence). V trimming: 3 bases; J trimming: 6 bases; junction bases outside the gene matches: 9. This CDR3 has 16 amino acids. CDR3 amino acids: CASSMGRGRFDEKLFF. The CDR3 bases are TGTGCCAGTAGTATGGGCAGGGGGCGATTCGATGAAAAACTGTTTTTT.

This clonotype was observed a few times. J is TRBJ2-7 and V is TRBV4-3; a weak D match, TRBD1 (5 bases). CDR1 and CDR2 (germline): LGHNA, YSLEER. Trimming cost V 3 bases and J 3 bases, with 15 bases left between them. This CDR3 is 15 amino acids long. The CDR3 here is CASSHPGAGLYEQYF. CDR3 DNA: TGCGCCAGCAGCCACCCCGGCGCAGGGCTCTACGAGCAGTACTTC.

This rearrangement joins TRBV14 to TRBJ1-1, with 8 bases fitting TRBD1. This CDR3 contains 15 residues. V gave up 5 bases and J gave up 5 bases; unmatched junction bases: 10. Per germline, CDR1 SGHDN and CDR2 FVKESK. The CDR3 DNA reads as TGTGCCAGCAGCATCCGAGGACAGGGCGGAACTGAAGCTTTCTTT. Its protein product is CASSIRGQGGTEAFF.

This clonotype was recorded a few times. The chain has TRBV6-1 and TRBJ2-1; TRBD2 is a possible D gene (5 bases). The germline V gene encodes CDR1 MNHNS and CDR2 SASEGT. V lost 6 bases to trimming and J lost 2 bases, with 8 bases between them. The CDR3 consists of 13 residues. The DNA of the CDR3 is TGTGCCAGCAGACTAGGAGCCTACAATGAGCAGTTCTTC. It encodes CASRLGAYNEQFF.

This clonotype was seen a few times. The CDR3 coding sequence is TGTGCCAGCAGGCGGGGAGAGGATGGCTACACCTTC. Translated: CASRRGEDGYTF. The rearrangement joins TRBV6-1 to TRBJ1-2; D is undetermined. The CDR3 has 12 residues. With 6 bases removed from V and 6 bases from J, the gap between germline ends came to 11 bases. From germline, CDR1 is MNHNS and CDR2 SASEGT.

This chain uses TRBV19 with TRBJ2-1; D is undetermined. V was trimmed by 2 bases and J by 6 bases, leaving 11 bases between them. The CDR3 is 14 residues long. Germline lookup yields CDR1 LNHDA and CDR2 SQIVND (reference sequence). CDR3 in DNA: TGTGCCAGTAGTATAAGTCCTGGTTCCAATGAGCAGTTCTTC. Protein: CASSISPGSNEQFF. The full variable domain, completed using reference TRBV19 and TRBJ2-1, is DGGITQSPKYLFRKEGQNVTLSCEQNLNHDAMYWYRQDPGQGLRLIYYSQIVNDFQKGDIAEGYSVSREKKESFPLTVTSAQKNPTAFYLCASSISPGSNEQFFGPGTRLTVL.

Notes on this clonotype: At one end, the junction sequence differs from germline, possibly due to a read error. V is TRBV5-6 and J is TRBJ1-1; D not resolved. This CDR3 contains 16 residues. The V gene's germline CDR1 is SGHDT and CDR2 YYEEEE. In DNA form, the CDR3 reads TGTGCCAGCAGCTCCATACCGGGTTTCGGGAACACTGAAGCTTACTTT. This encodes CASSSIPGFGNTEAYF.

The J gene is TRBJ2-2, the V gene TRBV5-1, with D perhaps TRBD1 (6 bases). There are 16 residues in the CDR3. V was pared by 1 base and J by 6 bases, with 16 bases between. Germline CDR1 SGHRS, CDR2 YFSETQ. The CDR3 protein is CASSLTEQGSSGELFF. The CDR3 bases are TGCGCCAGCAGCTTGACCGAACAGGGTTCGTCCGGGGAGCTGTTTTTT.

This sequence joins TRBV3-1 and TRBJ2-7, with D perhaps given as TRBD1 or TRBD2 (5 bases each). This CDR3 has 16 residues. Germline V gene sequence: CDR1 LGHDT, CDR2 YNNKEL (reference sequence). The germline V and J ends were trimmed by 1 base and 6 bases, with 19 bases remaining between them. This CDR3 reads CASSQGGPGWGAEQYF. The CDR3 bases are TGTGCCAGCAGCCAAGGAGGGCCAGGGTGGGGCGCCGAGCAGTACTTC.

The J gene is TRBJ1-1, the V gene TRBV6-5; TRBD1 agrees at 7 bases. The V segment lost 4 bases and the J segment 9 bases; nucleotides outside the gene matches: 17. There are 16 residues in the CDR3. CDR1 MNHEY and CDR2 SVGAGI come from the germline V gene. CDR3 residues: CASSSPFDRDGSQAFF. CDR3 nucleotide sequence: TGTGCCAGCAGTTCCCCCTTCGACAGGGACGGGAGTCAAGCTTTCTTT.

This clonotype was counted between two and nine times. The J gene is TRBJ2-5, the V gene TRBV2; a weak D match, TRBD1 (7 bases). Per the germline V gene, CDR1 is SNHLY and CDR2 is FYNNEI. The CDR3 totals 16 residues. Deletions cut 3 bases from V and 5 bases from J, with 19 bases between. CDR3 in amino acids: CASSEDNRGLRETQYF. The CDR3 DNA reads TGTGCCAGCAGTGAGGACAACAGGGGACTTAGGGAGACCCAGTACTTC.

The chain links TRBV6-2 or TRBV6-3 to TRBJ2-5, with D maybe TRBD2 (6 bases). CDR1 and CDR2 (germline): MNHEY, SVGEGT. The V end was cut by 2 bases, the J end by 1 base, with 11 bases between. There are 15 residues in the CDR3. The CDR3 nucleotides are TGTGCCAGCAGTTACGGGGAGGTGGCCCAAGAGACCCAGTACTTC. Its translation is CASSYGEVAQETQYF.

This clonotype was seen at least ten times. V gene TRBV7-6 combines with J gene TRBJ2-1; D is unclear. From germline, CDR1 is SGHVS and CDR2 FNYEAQ. Trimming pared 1 base from V and 4 bases from J, leaving 14 bases between. The CDR3 is 16 residues long. As DNA, the CDR3 is TGTGCCAGCAGCTTAGATGGCTTAAACGCTTACAATGAGCAGTTCTTC. Its protein is CASSLDGLNAYNEQFF.

This clonotype was recorded once. The chain recombines TRBV7-9 with TRBJ2-1; D is unclear. Germline-derived CDR1 and CDR2 are SEHNR and FQNEAQ (reference sequence). This CDR3 is 14 amino acids long. V was pared by 3 bases and J by 9 bases, with 15 bases between. The CDR3 region is CASSFTTALGEQFF. The DNA of the CDR3 is TGTGCCAGCAGCTTTACAACAGCTCTTGGTGAGCAGTTCTTC.

This clonotype has a handful of counts. The chain carries TRBV7-6 and TRBJ2-7; TRBD2 aligns across 13 bases. Germline CDR1 reads SGHVS; CDR2 reads FNYEAQ. The ends lost 3 bases at V and 5 bases at J; junction bases unmatched: 7. The CDR3 totals 16 residues. The chain's CDR3 is CASSFAPGTSGNEQYF. CDR3 nucleotides: TGTGCCAGCAGCTTTGCCCCCGGGACTAGCGGGAACGAGCAGTACTTC.

The V gene is TRBV5-6, the J gene TRBJ2-1; D remains ambiguous. V shed 2 bases and J shed 6 bases, with 12 bases lying between them. Germline V gene data show CDR1 as SGHDT and CDR2 as YYEEEE. The CDR3 covers 14 residues. Written as DNA, the CDR3 is TGTGCCAGCAGCTTTAGTACTATCACCAATGAGCAGTTCTTC. Amino acids: CASSFSTITNEQFF.

This chain links TRBV5-6 with TRBJ2-7; tentative D call: TRBD1 (6 bases). Germline V CDR1 and CDR2: SGHDT, YYEEEE. The CDR3 has 15 amino acids. Trimming took 4 bases from V and 4 from J, leaving 18 bases between them. CDR3 sequence reads: CASSGIRGGGYEQYF. As DNA, the CDR3 is TGTGCCAGCAGCGGCATCAGGGGTGGTGGATACGAGCAGTACTTC.

There are a few counts of this clonotype. This sequence joins TRBV7-9 and TRBJ2-5; D may be TRBD2 (5 bases). This CDR3 is 15 amino acids long. V was shortened by 2 bases and J by 1 base, with 11 bases between the two germline ends. Per the germline V gene, CDR1 is SEHNR and CDR2 is FQNEAQ (reference sequence). CDR3 amino acids: CASSLQQAGQETQYF. The CDR3, as DNA: TGTGCCAGCAGCTTACAGCAGGCGGGCCAAGAGACCCAGTACTTC.

The CDR3 loop is CATSGNRAYGYTF. The CDR3 coding sequence is TGTGCCACCAGTGGTAACAGGGCCTATGGCTACACCTTC. The chain combines TRBV24-1 with TRBJ1-2; D may be TRBD1 (6 bases). CDR1 KGHDR and CDR2 SFDVKD come from the germline V gene. This CDR3 has 13 amino acids. The V and J ends lost 5 bases and 4 bases respectively, with 10 bases between them.

This clonotype was observed a few times. The gene calls are TRBV20-1 and TRBJ2-1; 9 nucleotides match TRBD1. The CDR3 totals 14 residues. From germline, CDR1 is DFQATT and CDR2 SNEGSKA (reference sequence). V lost 0 bases to trimming and J lost 15 bases; unmatched junction nucleotides: 12. The chain's CDR3 is CSARDKGQGPIRFF. In DNA form, the CDR3 reads TGCAGTGCTAGAGATAAGGGACAGGGTCCAATTCGGTTCTTC.

This clonotype was detected a few times. The V gene is TRBV4-3, the J gene TRBJ1-6; D is possibly TRBD1 (5 bases). Trimming took off 1 base at V and 5 bases at J, with 12 bases between the two ends. CDR1 is LGHNA and CDR2 is YSLEER in the germline V gene. The CDR3 is 16 amino acids. DNA for the CDR3: TGCGCCAGCAGCCAAGGACAGTTTTCTAATAATTCACCCCTCCACTTT. Translation gives CASSQGQFSNNSPLHF.

The chain joins TRBV27 to TRBJ2-1; D may correspond to TRBD1 or TRBD2 (8 bases each). The CDR3 length is 15 residues. Germline V gene sequence: CDR1 MNHEY, CDR2 SMNVEV (reference sequence). V lost 6 bases and J lost 3, with 15 bases in between. CDR3 nucleotides: TGTGCCAGCAGCCGGGGGGGACAGGTCTACAATGAGCAGTTCTTC. It translates to CASSRGGQVYNEQFF.

This clonotype came up a few times. The V and J genes are TRBV7-9 and TRBJ1-2; no firm D call. Germline V gene data show CDR1 as SEHNR and CDR2 as FQNEAQ (reference sequence). The ends were cut back, 6 bases at V and 0 bases at J, with 14 bases in the middle. The CDR3 has 15 residues. CDR3 bases: TGTGCCAGCAGAGACGGGCGCCCAGCTAACTATGGCTACACCTTC. Amino acids: CASRDGRPANYGYTF.

The CDR3, as DNA: TGTGCCAGCAGTGAAAATATGCCCAATCAGCCCCAGCATTTT. This encodes CASSENMPNQPQHF. This chain connects TRBV6-1 to TRBJ1-5; no definite D call. This CDR3 has 14 residues. Germline CDR1 and CDR2: MNHNS and SASEGT. V gave up 2 bases and J gave up 3 bases, with 8 bases separating them.

This clonotype was counted only a few times. This chain joins TRBV7-2 and TRBJ1-2, with 8 positions matching TRBD1. Germline loops: CDR1 SGHTA, CDR2 FQGNSA. The ends lost 4 bases at V and 4 bases at J; junction bases unmatched: 8. The CDR3 has 15 amino acids. The CDR3 reads CASSSGQGWAYGYTF. The CDR3 nucleotides read TGTGCCAGCAGCTCTGGACAGGGATGGGCCTATGGCTACACCTTC.

This clonotype was seen repeatedly, ten times or more. V usage is TRBV6-5 and J usage is TRBJ1-1; possibly TRBD1 for D (6 bases). V was cut by 1 base and J by 0 bases, with 9 bases left in between. The CDR3 is 15 amino acids. Germline V gives CDR1 MNHEY, CDR2 SVGAGI. The CDR3: CASSYFGQLNTEAFF. The CDR3 DNA reads as TGTGCCAGCAGTTACTTCGGACAGTTGAACACTGAAGCTTTCTTT.

The gene calls are TRBV20-1 and TRBJ2-6; TRBD1 might be the D (5 bases). Germline V gives CDR1 DFQATT, CDR2 SNEGSKA (reference sequence). V shed 0 bases and J shed 0 bases, with 18 bases lying between them. The CDR3 covers 19 residues. The CDR3 sequence: CSARDSGFGVYSGANVLTF. The CDR3 region has the DNA TGCAGTGCTAGAGATTCAGGGTTTGGGGTTTACTCTGGGGCCAACGTCCTGACTTTC.